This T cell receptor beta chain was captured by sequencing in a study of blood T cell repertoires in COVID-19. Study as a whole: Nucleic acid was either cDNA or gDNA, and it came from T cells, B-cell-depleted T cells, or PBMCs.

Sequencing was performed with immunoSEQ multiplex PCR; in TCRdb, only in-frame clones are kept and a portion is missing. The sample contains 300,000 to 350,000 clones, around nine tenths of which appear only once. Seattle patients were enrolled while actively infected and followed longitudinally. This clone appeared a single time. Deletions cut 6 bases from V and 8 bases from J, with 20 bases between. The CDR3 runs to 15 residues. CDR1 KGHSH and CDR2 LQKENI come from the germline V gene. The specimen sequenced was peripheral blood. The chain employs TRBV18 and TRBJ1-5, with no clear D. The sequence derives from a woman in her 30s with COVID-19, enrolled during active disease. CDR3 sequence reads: CASSLRARGTEPQHF. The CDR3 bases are TGTGCCAGCTCCCTAAGGGCTCGGGGAACGGAGCCCCAGCATTTT. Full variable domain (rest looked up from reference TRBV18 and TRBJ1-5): NAGVMQNPRHLVRRRGQEARLRCSPMKGHSHVYWYRQLPEEGLKFMVYLQKENIIDESGMPKERFSAEFPKEGPSILRIQQVVRGDSAAYFCASSLRARGTEPQHFGDGTRLSIL.